A selection of T cell receptor beta chains follows, all from one sample in a study of T cells after yellow fever vaccination. A single record per CDR3 protein comes from TCRdb applying MiXCR to the 5' RACE reads. Of a few hundred thousand distinct CDR3 sequences listed, approximately 4% are singletons. The sample was PBMCs, taken 5 days after the yellow fever booster vaccination. These receptors were taken from a man between 18 and 35 years old who received the YFV17D yellow fever vaccine. Both conserved end residues are part of each CDR3. The D gene is left open where the match is weak. Rows give clone size only sometimes, using once, few, many, or a class for an expanded clone.

TRBJ1-1 | TRBV6-5 | TRBD1 | many | TGTGCCAGCAGTTACAGGACAGGGGCGGGCACTGAAGCTTTCTTT | CASSYRTGAGTEAFF
TRBJ2-1 | TRBV9 | NA | few | TGTGCCAGCAGCGTACTTACGGGGGCCGACAATGAGCAGTTCTTC | CASSVLTGADNEQFF
TRBJ1-1 | TRBV5-1 | TRBD1 | many | TGCGCCAGCAGCCCGACAGGGCGCGCTGAAGCTTTCTTT | CASSPTGRAEAFF
TRBJ2-7 | TRBV12-5 | TRBD1 | many | TGTGCTAGTGGTTCGGGGGACAGGATATACGAGCAGTACTTC | CASGSGDRIYEQYF
TRBJ2-3 | TRBV5-1 | NA | NA | TGCGCCAGCAGCTTGTTGGGAAGGGGCGCAGATACGCAGTATTTT | CASSLLGRGADTQYF
TRBJ2-5 | TRBV20-1 | NA | NA | TGCAGTGCTAGGCCCACCGAGGGGGTGTTGGAGACCCAGTACTTC | CSARPTEGVLETQYF
TRBJ2-7 | TRBV7-2 | TRBD1 | many | TGTGCCAGCAGCTTGGACAGGGAAATCCTGCAGTACTTC | CASSLDREILQYF
TRBJ2-3 | TRBV7-6 | TRBD1 | NA | TGTGCCAGCAGCTTAGACCAGACAGGGGGCGTAGATACGCAGTATTTT | CASSLDQTGGVDTQYF
TRBJ1-2 | TRBV20-1 | NA | few | TGCATGCTCGCCGCTAACTATGGCTACACCTTC | CMLAANYGYTF
TRBJ1-2 | TRBV2 | NA | few | TGTGCCAGTAACTACGACAGCTATGGCTACACCTTC | CASNYDSYGYTF
TRBJ2-3 | TRBV4-1 | TRBD2 | few | TGCGCCAGCAGCCATATACTAGCGGGGCACACAGATACGCAGTATTTT | CASSHILAGHTDTQYF
TRBJ1-2 | TRBV9 | NA | many | TGTGCCAGCAGCCCTTACAACGGGGGGAACTATGGCTACACCTTC | CASSPYNGGNYGYTF
TRBJ2-7 | TRBV6-5 | NA | few | TGTGCCAGCAGTTACTCGAGGGGGTCGGAGCAGTACTTC | CASSYSRGSEQYF
TRBJ2-3 | TRBV7-8 | NA | many | TGTGCCAGCGGGCCTTCGGATACGCAGTATTTT | CASGPSDTQYF
TRBJ1-2 | TRBV12-3/TRBV12-4 | TRBD1 | few | TGTGCCAGCACATCAGGGGGCTCTAACTATGGCTACACCTTC | CASTSGGSNYGYTF
TRBJ2-3 | TRBV5-4 | TRBD1 | few | TGTGCCAGCAGCTTGGACGGGACAGGGGCGTATTTT | CASSLDGTGAYF
TRBJ2-5 | TRBV7-2 | NA | NA | TGTGCCAGCAGCTTAGTGGCCGGCATCAGGCAAGAGACCCAGTACTTC | CASSLVAGIRQETQYF
TRBJ2-1 | TRBV5-1 | NA | few | TGCGCCAGCAGACGGGGAGGCAATGAGCAGTTCTTC | CASRRGGNEQFF
TRBJ2-3 | TRBV5-1 | TRBD1 | NA | TGCGCCAGCAGCTTTTCCGGGACAGGGCAAGATACGCAGTATTTT | CASSFSGTGQDTQYF
TRBJ2-3 | TRBV12-3/TRBV12-4 | NA | few | TGTGCCAGCAGCCCCGACCGGGATACGCAGTATTTT | CASSPDRDTQYF
TRBJ1-3 | TRBV4-1 | NA | many | TGCGCCAGCAGCCAAGTTTTAGGGGGATCTGGAAACACCATATATTTT | CASSQVLGGSGNTIYF
TRBJ1-3 | TRBV7-9 | TRBD1 | NA | TGTGCCAGCAGCTTCCTTACTCCGGGACAGGTTCACTCTGGAAACACCATATATTTT | CASSFLTPGQVHSGNTIYF
TRBJ1-6 | TRBV4-1 | TRBD1 | few | TGCGCCAGCAGCCAAGATCACAGGGGATTTAGCTCCTATAATTCACCCCTCCACTTT | CASSQDHRGFSSYNSPLHF
TRBJ2-3 | TRBV7-9 | TRBD1 | many | TGTGCCAGCAGCTTACAGGGGGTCGCAGATACGCAGTATTTT | CASSLQGVADTQYF